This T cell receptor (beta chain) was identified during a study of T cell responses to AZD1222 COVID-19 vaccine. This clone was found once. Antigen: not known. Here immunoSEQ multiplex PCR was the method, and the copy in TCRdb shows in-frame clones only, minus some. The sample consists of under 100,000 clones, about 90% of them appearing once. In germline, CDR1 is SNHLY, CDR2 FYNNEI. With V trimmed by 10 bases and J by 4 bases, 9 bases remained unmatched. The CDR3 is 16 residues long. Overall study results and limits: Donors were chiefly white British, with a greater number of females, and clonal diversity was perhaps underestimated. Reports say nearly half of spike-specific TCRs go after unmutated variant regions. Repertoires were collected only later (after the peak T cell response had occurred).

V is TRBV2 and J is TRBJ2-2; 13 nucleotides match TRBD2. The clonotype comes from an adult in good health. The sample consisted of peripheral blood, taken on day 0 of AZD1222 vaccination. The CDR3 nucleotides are TGTGCCACCTCCGGACTAGCGGGAGTTATCACCGGGGAGCTGTTTTTT. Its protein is CATSGLAGVITGELFF. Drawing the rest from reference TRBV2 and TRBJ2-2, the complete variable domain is EPEVTQTPSHQVTQMGQEVILRCVPISNHLYFYWYRQILGQKVEFLVSFYNNEISEKSEIFDDQFSVERPDGSNFTLKIRSTKLEDSAMYFCATSGLAGVITGELFFGEGSRLTVL.